This T cell receptor beta chain was documented in a study of response to subunit inactivated influenza vaccine. Study results and limitations: Authors suggested each seasonal flu vaccination may recruit only limited numbers of new T cells.

TCRdb passed the RT-PCR reads through MiXCR, listing each CDR3 protein once. The data show around 320,000 distinct CDR3 sequences, 20% to 25% seen once. In germline, CDR1 is SGHAT, CDR2 FQDESV (reference sequence). The CDR3 is 19 amino acids. V shed 5 bases and J 5 bases; nucleotides not matched to a gene: 15. This clonotype was recorded at least ten times. The antigen remains unidentified. The specimen comprised PBMCs from blood, sampled 21 months after vaccination. This TCR was sampled from a man between 50 and 75 years old who received an inactivated influenza vaccine. The genes are TRBV11-1 and TRBJ2-1, with 13 bases identical to TRBD2. The CDR3 DNA is TGTGCCAGCAGCGGAGTGGGACTAGCGGGATACTATCTCAACAATGAGCAGTTCTTC. It translates to CASSGVGLAGYYLNNEQFF.